This T cell receptor (beta chain) was captured by sequencing in a study of CD8+CD57+ T cells in acquired aplastic anemia. Study as a whole: Mean DNA quantity obtained from sorted CD4+ and CD8+ cells was around 3.2 ug. General observations from the study: Patients and controls shared 25 to 35 CD8+ CDR3 sequences, highly expressed in patients.

Whoever was chosen for sequencing had shown CD8+CD57+ cell expansion by flow cytometry. Genomic DNA acted as the template from which TCR beta VDJ combination and CDR3 sequence profiling were carried out. MiXCR, applied by TCRdb to the reads, yields one record per CDR3 protein. This table has about 470,000 distinct CDR3 sequences, approximately 33% appearing once. V lost 6 bases and J lost 4, with 12 bases in between. This CDR3 has 12 amino acids. The germline V gene encodes CDR1 SQVTM and CDR2 ANQGSEA. In this sample, this clonotype turned up a few times. Its antigen is currently unknown. The rearrangement joins TRBV29-1 to TRBJ2-5; D unclear. Sequencing was done on a sample of sorted CD4+, CD8+, or CD8+CD57+ T cells (not recorded which) from PBMCs. This TCR was recovered from a human donor with aplastic anemia. The CDR3 bases are TGCAGCGTCATTGAATCAGGAGAGACCCAGTACTTC. Translation gives CSVIESGETQYF.